The clone carrying this T cell receptor (beta chain) appeared many times. The target antigen is unknown. Germline assignment: CDR1 SGHVS and CDR2 FQNEAQ. V was trimmed by 8 bases and J by 3 bases, leaving 13 bases between them. The CDR3 totals 13 residues. Sorted-subset replicate PCRs used around 0.2 ug DNA, approximately 27,000 T cell genomes. TCRdb's table, derived via immunoSEQ multiplex PCR, lists solely in-frame clones and lacks some. The sample records around 700,000 clones, around 72% being singletons. The sample comes from a study of shared clonotypes between healthy human individuals. Points from the study as a whole: Between a few donors, naive CD4 clonotypes were shared at a level of about 5%.

The V call is TRBV7-8, the J call TRBJ1-2; TRBD1 is a possible D gene (6 bases). The TCR was taken from a woman aged 30 to 39 in good health. Sample: memory CD4+ T cells sorted from blood. As to subset: CD45RA-negative fraction. For the CDR3, the DNA is TGTGCCAGCCGGCAGGGGAGAGACTATGGCTACACCTTC. Amino acids: CASRQGRDYGYTF. Supplemented by reference TRBV7-8 and TRBJ1-2, the full variable domain reads GAGVSQSPRYKVAKRGQDVALRCDPISGHVSLFWYQQALGQGPEFLTYFQNEAQLDKSGLPSDRFFAERPEGSVSTLKIQRTQQEDSAVYLCASRQGRDYGYTFGSGTRLTVV.